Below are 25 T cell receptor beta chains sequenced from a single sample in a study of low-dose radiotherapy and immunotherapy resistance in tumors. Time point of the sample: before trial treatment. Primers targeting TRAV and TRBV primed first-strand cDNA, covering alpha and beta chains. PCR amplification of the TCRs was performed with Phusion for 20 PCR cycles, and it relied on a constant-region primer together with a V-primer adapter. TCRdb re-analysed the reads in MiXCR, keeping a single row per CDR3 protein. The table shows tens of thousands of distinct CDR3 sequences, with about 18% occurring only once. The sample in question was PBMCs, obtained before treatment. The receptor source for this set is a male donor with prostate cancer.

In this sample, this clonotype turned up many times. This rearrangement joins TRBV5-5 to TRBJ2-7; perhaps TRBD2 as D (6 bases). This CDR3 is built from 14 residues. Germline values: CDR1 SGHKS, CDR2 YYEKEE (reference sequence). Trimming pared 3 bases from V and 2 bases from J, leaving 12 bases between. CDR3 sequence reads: CASSSPGRPYEQYF. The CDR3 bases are TGTGCCAGCAGCTCGCCCGGGAGACCCTACGAGCAGTACTTC.

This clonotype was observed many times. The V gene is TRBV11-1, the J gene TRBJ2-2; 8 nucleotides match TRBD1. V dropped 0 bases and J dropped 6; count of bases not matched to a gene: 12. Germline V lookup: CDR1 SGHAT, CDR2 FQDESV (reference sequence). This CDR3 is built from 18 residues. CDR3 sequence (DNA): TGTGCCAGCAGCTTAGCTGTTCTACAGGGGGGAATAGCCGGGGAGCTGTTTTTT. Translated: CASSLAVLQGGIAGELFF.

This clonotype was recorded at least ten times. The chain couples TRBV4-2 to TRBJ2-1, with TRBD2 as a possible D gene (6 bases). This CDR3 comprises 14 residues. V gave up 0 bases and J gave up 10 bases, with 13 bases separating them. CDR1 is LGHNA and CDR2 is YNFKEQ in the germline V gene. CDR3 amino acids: CASSQERREGEQFF. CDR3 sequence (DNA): TGTGCCAGCAGCCAAGAGCGGCGGGAAGGGGAGCAGTTCTTC.

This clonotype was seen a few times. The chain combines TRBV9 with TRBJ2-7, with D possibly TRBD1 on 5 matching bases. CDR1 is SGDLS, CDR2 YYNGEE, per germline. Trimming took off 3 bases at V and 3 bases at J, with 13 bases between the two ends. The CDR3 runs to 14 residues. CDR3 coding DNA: TGTGCCAGCAGCGCCTCAACGCAGGGCTACGAGCAGTACTTC. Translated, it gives CASSASTQGYEQYF.

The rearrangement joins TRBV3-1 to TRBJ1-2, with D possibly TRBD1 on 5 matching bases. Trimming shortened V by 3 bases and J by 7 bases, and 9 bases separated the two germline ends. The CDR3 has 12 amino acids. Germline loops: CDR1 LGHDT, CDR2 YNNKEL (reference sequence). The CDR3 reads CASSHQGGGYTF. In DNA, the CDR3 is TGTGCCAGCAGCCATCAGGGAGGTGGCTACACCTTC.

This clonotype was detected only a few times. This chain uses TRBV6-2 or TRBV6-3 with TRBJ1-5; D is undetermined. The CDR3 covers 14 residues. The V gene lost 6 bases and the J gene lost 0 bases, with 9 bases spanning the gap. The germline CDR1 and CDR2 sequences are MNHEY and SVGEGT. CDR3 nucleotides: TGTGCCAGCAGGCCCGGGAATAGCAATCAGCCCCAGCATTTT. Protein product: CASRPGNSNQPQHF.

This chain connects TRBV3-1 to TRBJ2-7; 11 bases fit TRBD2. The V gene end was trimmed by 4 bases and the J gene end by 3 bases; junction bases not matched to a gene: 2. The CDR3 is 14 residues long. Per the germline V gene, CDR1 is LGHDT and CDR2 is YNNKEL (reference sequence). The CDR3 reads CASSPGLAVYEQYF. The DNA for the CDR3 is TGTGCCAGCAGCCCGGGACTAGCGGTCTACGAGCAGTACTTC.

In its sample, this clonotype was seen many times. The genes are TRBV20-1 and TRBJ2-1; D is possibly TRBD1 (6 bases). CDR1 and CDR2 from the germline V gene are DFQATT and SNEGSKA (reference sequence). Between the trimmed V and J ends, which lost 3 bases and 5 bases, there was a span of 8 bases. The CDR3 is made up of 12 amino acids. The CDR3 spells CSASQGNNEQFF. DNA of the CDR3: TGCAGTGCTAGTCAGGGGAACAATGAGCAGTTCTTC.

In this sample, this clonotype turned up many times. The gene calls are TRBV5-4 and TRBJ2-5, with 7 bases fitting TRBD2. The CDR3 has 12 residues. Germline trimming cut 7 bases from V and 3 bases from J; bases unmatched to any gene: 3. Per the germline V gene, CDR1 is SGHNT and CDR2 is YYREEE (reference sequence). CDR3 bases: TGTGCCAGCGGGGGGGTAGAAGAGACCCAGTACTTC. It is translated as CASGGVEETQYF.

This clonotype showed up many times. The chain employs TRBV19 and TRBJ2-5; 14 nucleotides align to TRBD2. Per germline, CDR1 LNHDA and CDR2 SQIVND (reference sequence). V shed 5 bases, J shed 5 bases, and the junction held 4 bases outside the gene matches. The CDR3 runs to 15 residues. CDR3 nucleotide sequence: TGTGCCAGTAGTCGACTAGCGGGGGGGTTGGAGACCCAGTACTTC. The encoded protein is CASSRLAGGLETQYF.

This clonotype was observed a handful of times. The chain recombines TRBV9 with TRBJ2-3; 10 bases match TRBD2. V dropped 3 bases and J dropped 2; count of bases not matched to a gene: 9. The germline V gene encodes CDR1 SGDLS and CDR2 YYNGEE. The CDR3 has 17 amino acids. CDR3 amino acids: CASSEQGSGGYTDTQYF. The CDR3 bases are TGTGCCAGCAGCGAGCAGGGTAGCGGGGGGTACACAGATACGCAGTATTTT.

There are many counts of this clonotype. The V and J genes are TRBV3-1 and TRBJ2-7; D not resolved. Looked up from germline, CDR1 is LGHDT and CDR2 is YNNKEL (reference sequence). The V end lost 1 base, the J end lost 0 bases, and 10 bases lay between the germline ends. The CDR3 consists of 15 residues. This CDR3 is CASSQGPLSSYEQYF. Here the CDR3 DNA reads TGTGCCAGCAGCCAAGGGCCCTTGAGCTCCTACGAGCAGTACTTC.

CDR3 sequence (DNA): TGCAGCGTTGGGGGGAGCTCCTACAATGAGCAGTTCTTC. Translating it yields CSVGGSSYNEQFF. The chain employs TRBV29-1 and TRBJ2-1; the D call may be TRBD1 or TRBD2 (5 bases each). The CDR3 is made up of 13 amino acids. V lost 4 bases, J lost 0 bases, and 7 bases lay in between. Germline CDR1 SQVTM, CDR2 ANQGSEA.

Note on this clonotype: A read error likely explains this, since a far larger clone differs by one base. For the CDR3, the DNA is TGTGCCAGCAGCTTAAGAGCCCTAGCGGGGGGTTCCTACAATGAGCAGTTATTC. It encodes CASSLRALAGGSYNEQLF. V usage is TRBV11-2 and J usage is TRBJ2-1, with 11 bases matching TRBD2. CDR1 is SGHAT and CDR2 is FQNNGV in the germline V gene. This CDR3 contains 18 residues.

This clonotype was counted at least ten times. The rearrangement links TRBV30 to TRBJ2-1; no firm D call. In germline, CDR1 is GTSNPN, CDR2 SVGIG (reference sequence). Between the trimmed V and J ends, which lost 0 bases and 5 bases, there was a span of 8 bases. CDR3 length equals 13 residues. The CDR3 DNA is TGTGCCTGGAGTGTATCACTTAACAATGAGCAGTTCTTC. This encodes CAWSVSLNNEQFF.

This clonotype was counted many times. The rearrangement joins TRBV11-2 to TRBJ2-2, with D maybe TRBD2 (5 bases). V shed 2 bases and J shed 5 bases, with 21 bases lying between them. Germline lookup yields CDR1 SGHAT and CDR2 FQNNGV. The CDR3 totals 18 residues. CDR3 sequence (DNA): TGTGCCAGCAGCTTAATCTCCGGGTTGAGGGTGGGGACCGGGGAGCTGTTTTTT. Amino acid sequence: CASSLISGLRVGTGELFF.

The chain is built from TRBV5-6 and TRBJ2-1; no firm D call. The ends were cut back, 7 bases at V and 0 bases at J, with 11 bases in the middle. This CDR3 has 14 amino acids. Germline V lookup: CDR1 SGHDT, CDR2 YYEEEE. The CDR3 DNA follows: TGTGCCAGCGAAGGCGGAAGCTCCTACAATGAGCAGTTCTTC. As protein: CASEGGSSYNEQFF.

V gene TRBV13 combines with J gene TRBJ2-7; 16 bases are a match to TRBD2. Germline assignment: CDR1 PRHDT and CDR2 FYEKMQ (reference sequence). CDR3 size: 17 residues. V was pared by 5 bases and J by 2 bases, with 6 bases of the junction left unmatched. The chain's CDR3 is CASSLPGTSGGAYEQYF. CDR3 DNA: TGTGCCAGCAGCCTCCCCGGGACTAGCGGGGGGGCCTACGAGCAGTACTTC.

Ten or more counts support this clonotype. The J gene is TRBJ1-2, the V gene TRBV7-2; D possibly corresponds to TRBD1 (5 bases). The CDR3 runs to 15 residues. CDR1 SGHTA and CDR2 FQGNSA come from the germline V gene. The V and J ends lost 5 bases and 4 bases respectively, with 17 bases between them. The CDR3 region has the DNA TGTGCCAGCAGCCTTGACAGAACCCTAGCCTATGGCTACACCTTC. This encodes CASSLDRTLAYGYTF.

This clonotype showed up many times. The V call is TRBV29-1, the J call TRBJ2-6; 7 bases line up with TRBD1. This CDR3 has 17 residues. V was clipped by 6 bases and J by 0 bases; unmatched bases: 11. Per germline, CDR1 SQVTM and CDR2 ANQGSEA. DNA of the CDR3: TGCAGCGTCGAGGTGACAGGGTCCCTCTCTGGGGCCAACGTCCTGACTTTC. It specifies CSVEVTGSLSGANVLTF.

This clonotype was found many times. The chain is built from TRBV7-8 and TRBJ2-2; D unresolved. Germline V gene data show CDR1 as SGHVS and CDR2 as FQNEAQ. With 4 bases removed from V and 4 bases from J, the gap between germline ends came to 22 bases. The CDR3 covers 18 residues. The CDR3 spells CASSSRRVRPFGTGELFF. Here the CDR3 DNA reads TGTGCCAGCAGCTCCCGTCGGGTGCGCCCCTTTGGCACCGGGGAGCTGTTTTTT. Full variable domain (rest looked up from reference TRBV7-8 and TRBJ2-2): GAGVSQSPRYKVAKRGQDVALRCDPISGHVSLFWYQQALGQGPEFLTYFQNEAQLDKSGLPSDRFFAERPEGSVSTLKIQRTQQEDSAVYLCASSSRRVRPFGTGELFFGEGSRLTVL.

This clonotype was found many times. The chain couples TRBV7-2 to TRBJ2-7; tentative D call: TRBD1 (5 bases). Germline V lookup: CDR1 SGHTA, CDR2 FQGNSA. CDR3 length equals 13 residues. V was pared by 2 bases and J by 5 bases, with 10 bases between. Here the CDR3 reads CASSLPQADEQYF. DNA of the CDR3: TGTGCCAGCAGCTTACCACAGGCGGACGAGCAGTACTTC.

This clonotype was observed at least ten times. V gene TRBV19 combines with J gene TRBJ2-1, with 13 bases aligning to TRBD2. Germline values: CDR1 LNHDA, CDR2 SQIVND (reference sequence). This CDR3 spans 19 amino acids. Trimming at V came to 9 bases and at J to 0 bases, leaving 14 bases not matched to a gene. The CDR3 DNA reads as TGTGCCAGCTATGGGGCGGGGACTAGCGGGGTTTTCTCCTACAATGAGCAGTTCTTC. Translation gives CASYGAGTSGVFSYNEQFF.

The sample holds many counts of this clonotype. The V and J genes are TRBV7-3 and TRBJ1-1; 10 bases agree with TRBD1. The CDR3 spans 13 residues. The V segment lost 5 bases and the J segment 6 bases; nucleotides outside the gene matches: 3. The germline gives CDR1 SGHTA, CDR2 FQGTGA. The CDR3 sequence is CASSPDRGAEAFF. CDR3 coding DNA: TGTGCCAGCAGCCCGGACAGGGGGGCTGAAGCTTTCTTT. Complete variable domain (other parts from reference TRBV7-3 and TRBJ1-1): GAGVSQTPSNKVTEKGKYVELRCDPISGHTALYWYRQSLGQGPEFLIYFQGTGAADDSGLPNDRFFAVRPEGSVSTLKIQRTERGDSAVYLCASSPDRGAEAFFGQGTRLTVV.

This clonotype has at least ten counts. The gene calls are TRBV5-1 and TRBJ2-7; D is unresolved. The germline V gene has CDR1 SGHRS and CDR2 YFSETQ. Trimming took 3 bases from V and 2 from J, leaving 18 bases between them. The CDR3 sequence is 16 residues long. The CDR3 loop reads CASSWGTVLTTYEQYF. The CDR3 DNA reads TGCGCCAGCAGCTGGGGAACAGTTTTGACCACCTACGAGCAGTACTTC.